Listed here are 4 T cell receptor beta chains from one sample, sequenced in a study of beta chain features in type 1 diabetes. General study results and limits: Across all four CD4+ subsets, people with type 1 diabetes showed modestly shorter TCRB CDR3s.

Isolated RNA was reverse transcribed in full, so expressed TCRB transcripts were sequenced. Clones were sequenced by immunoSEQ multiplex PCR, and TCRdb holds only the in-frame ones, with some missing. The sample lists roughly 700,000 clones, 13% occurring once. Their recognized antigens are unknown. Sequencing was carried out using naive CD4+ T cells from blood. The source of these receptors is a man aged 18 to 29 with type 1 diabetes.

This clone was counted only a few times. The chain couples TRBV4-1 to TRBJ2-5; a weak D match, TRBD1 (5 bases). The V and J ends lost 0 bases and 5 bases respectively, with 13 bases between them. Germline V CDR1 and CDR2: MGHRA, YSYEKL. The CDR3 contains 15 residues. CDR3 bases: TGCGCCAGCAGCCAAGATGGGGCAGGCTTGGAGACCCAGTACTTC. Amino acid sequence: CASSQDGAGLETQYF.

This clone was seen only a few times. Other DNA sequences in this sample translate to the same CDR3. The chain is built from TRBV30 and TRBJ1-5; D remains unclear. CDR1 and CDR2 from the germline V gene are GTSNPN and SVGIG (reference sequence). Trimming cost V 0 bases and J 1 base, with 10 bases left between them. CDR3 length equals 15 residues. CDR3 bases: TGTGCCTGGAGTGTACCGGGCCTGAGCAATCAGCCCCAGCATTTT. Protein: CAWSVPGLSNQPQHF.

The table lists this clone with a few counts. The chain carries TRBV27 and TRBJ1-1; D not resolved. CDR3 length equals 12 residues. V was shortened by 1 base and J by 8 bases, with 8 bases between the two germline ends. CDR1 is MNHEY and CDR2 is SMNVEV in the germline V gene (reference sequence). As DNA, the CDR3 is TGTGCCAGCAGTTTATTTCAAAGGGAAGCTTTCTTT. Translated, it gives CASSLFQREAFF.

This clone was seen more than once but under ten times. V gene TRBV6-5 combines with J gene TRBJ2-7, with D uncertain. Germline V lookup: CDR1 MNHEY, CDR2 SVGAGI. The CDR3 is 13 residues long. Trimming pared 5 bases from V and 3 bases from J, leaving 11 bases between. In DNA form, the CDR3 reads TGTGCCAGCAGTCTCCAACCGGGCTACGAGCAGTACTTC. The encoded protein is CASSLQPGYEQYF.